This T cell receptor (beta chain) was profiled in a study of cytomegalovirus exposure and HLA in healthy donors. Concerning this clone itself: Its specificity is not known.

The PCR used 60 Vbeta and 13 Jbeta primers. Method: immunoSEQ multiplex PCR; TCRdb's copy keeps in-frame clones and lacks some. The repertoire holds 99,000 or so clones, with around 15% as singletons. Regarding the study as a whole: The authors considered a cluster of highly shared sequence variants likely to be a sequencing artifact. There were reportedly fewer N-insertions in an Asian-associated ancestry cluster than the approximately 670-donor mean, in a later analysis.

The germline V gene encodes CDR1 LGHNA and CDR2 YSLEER. Trimming cost V 5 bases and J 1 base; bases outside gene matches: 3. The CDR3 has 14 residues. This chain links TRBV4-3 with TRBJ2-3, with 7 bases aligning to TRBD1. The TCR sequence derives from a female donor in good health and CMV-seronegative. Material: PBMCs. The CDR3 DNA reads as TGCGCCAGCAGCAGGGGGCGTGGCACAGATACGCAGTATTTT. It translates to CASSRGRGTDTQYF.